Below, 29 T cell receptor beta chains from the same sample are listed, as sequenced in a study of response to subunit inactivated influenza vaccine. A single record per CDR3 protein comes from TCRdb applying MiXCR to the RT-PCR reads. The table lists about 780,000 distinct CDR3 sequences, approximately 18% of them singletons. The source material was PBMCs from blood, sampled approximately 5 days after vaccination. The receptors derive from a man in his forties or fifties who received an inactivated influenza vaccine.

This clonotype has a handful of counts. The chain combines TRBV7-9 with TRBJ1-4, with D perhaps matching TRBD1 (5 bases). Trimming removed 8 bases at V and 8 bases at J, with 21 bases between. The CDR3 length is 15 residues. CDR1 and CDR2 (germline): SEHNR, FQNEAQ (reference sequence). The chain's CDR3 is CASGRDDGRREKLFF. CDR3 DNA sequence: TGTGCCAGCGGACGGGACGACGGGCGGAGGGAAAAACTGTTTTTT.

In this sample, this clonotype turned up many times. The chain joins TRBV20-1 to TRBJ2-1, with TRBD2 identical over 8 bases. The CDR3 spans 12 residues. V was pared by 7 bases and J by 9 bases, with 8 bases of the junction left unmatched. The V gene's germline CDR1 is DFQATT and CDR2 SNEGSKA (reference sequence). In nucleotides, the CDR3 is TGCAGTGTTGCGGGGGGTATTGGTGAGCAGTTCTTC. Translating gives CSVAGGIGEQFF.

This chain joins TRBV7-2 and TRBJ1-6; D is possibly TRBD1 (6 bases). Trimming stripped 3 bases from V and 8 bases from J, with 8 bases between. Germline V gives CDR1 SGHTA, CDR2 FQGNSA. The CDR3 is made up of 13 amino acids. The CDR3 spells CASSFGGDSPLHF. The CDR3 DNA sequence: TGTGCCAGCAGCTTTGGGGGCGATTCACCCCTCCACTTT.

In this sample, this clonotype turned up a few times. The V and J genes are TRBV5-1 and TRBJ2-3; 12 bases map to TRBD2. The CDR3 extends over 15 amino acids. The germline V gene encodes CDR1 SGHRS and CDR2 YFSETQ. The V gene end was trimmed by 4 bases and the J gene end by 6 bases; junction bases not matched to a gene: 6. The CDR3 protein is CASSQTSGSWDTQYF. The CDR3 DNA follows: TGCGCCAGCAGCCAGACTAGCGGGAGTTGGGATACGCAGTATTTT.

The chain carries TRBV2 and TRBJ2-7, with TRBD1 matching over 8 bases. J lost 0 bases, V lost 0 bases, and 22 bases had no gene match. The CDR3 sequence is 22 residues long. CDR1 is SNHLY and CDR2 is FYNNEI in the germline V gene. The CDR3 spells CASSEALFRLRDRGVSSYEQYF. The CDR3 nucleotides read TGTGCCAGCAGTGAAGCGCTGTTTAGACTTCGAGACAGGGGCGTCAGCTCCTACGAGCAGTACTTC.

This clonotype was seen a few times. This chain joins TRBV25-1 and TRBJ2-3; D unresolved. The germline V and J ends were trimmed by 4 bases and 2 bases, with 10 bases remaining between them. This CDR3 has 14 amino acids. CDR1 is MGHDK and CDR2 is SYGVNS in the germline V gene. CDR3 protein: CASSVTDATDTQYF. The CDR3, as DNA: TGTGCCAGCAGTGTAACTGACGCCACAGATACGCAGTATTTT.

V and J are TRBV6-1 and TRBJ2-1; D gene uncertain. This CDR3 is built from 16 residues. Germline CDR1 MNHNS, CDR2 SASEGT. Trimming took 0 bases from V and 2 from J, leaving 11 bases between them. The CDR3 loop is CASSEALPFPYNEQFF. CDR3 in DNA: TGTGCCAGCAGTGAAGCGCTACCCTTCCCCTACAATGAGCAGTTCTTC.

The genes are TRBV6-2 or TRBV6-3 and TRBJ1-5, with D possibly TRBD1 on 5 matching bases. This CDR3 has 14 amino acids. Per the germline V gene, CDR1 is MNHEY and CDR2 is SVGEGT. The V end was cut by 3 bases, the J end by 7 bases, with 13 bases between. CDR3: CASSYGVRGQPQHF. The CDR3 DNA reads as TGTGCCAGCAGTTATGGAGTCCGGGGGCAGCCCCAGCATTTT.

In this sample, this clonotype turned up a few times. The V gene is TRBV15, the J gene TRBJ1-1; D gene unclear. V shed 6 bases and J shed 0 bases, with 8 bases lying between them. The CDR3 covers 13 residues. Germline loops: CDR1 LNHNV, CDR2 YYDKDF (reference sequence). CDR3 loop: CATRGSLNTEAFF. CDR3 nucleotides: TGTGCCACCAGGGGCAGCTTGAACACTGAAGCTTTCTTT. Complete variable domain (other parts from reference TRBV15 and TRBJ1-1): DAMVIQNPRYQVTQFGKPVTLSCSQTLNHNVMYWYQQKSSQAPKLLFHYYDKDFNNEADTPDNFQSRRPNTSFCFLDIRSPGLGDTAMYLCATRGSLNTEAFFGQGTRLTVV.

The V gene is TRBV20-1, the J gene TRBJ2-7, with TRBD2 matching over 9 bases. The CDR3 totals 14 residues. CDR1 and CDR2 from the germline V gene are DFQATT and SNEGSKA (reference sequence). Trimming removed 3 bases from V and 3 bases from J; junction bases left unmatched: 6. CDR3 coding DNA: TGCAGTGCTAGTCCCGGGACTAGCCTCTACGAGCAGTACTTC. Translated: CSASPGTSLYEQYF.

This clonotype has ten or more counts. The chain has TRBV27 and TRBJ2-1; D is uncertain. Trimming pared 5 bases from V and 4 bases from J, leaving 3 bases between. Germline CDR1 reads MNHEY; CDR2 reads SMNVEV (reference sequence). The CDR3 loop spans 11 amino acids. The CDR3 reads CASSKYNEQFF. As DNA, the CDR3 is TGTGCCAGCAGTAAGTACAATGAGCAGTTCTTC.

The rearrangement uses TRBV27 and TRBJ2-2; TRBD2 agrees at 10 bases. CDR3 length equals 18 residues. V dropped 2 bases and J dropped 6; count of bases not matched to a gene: 12. CDR1 and CDR2 from the germline V gene are MNHEY and SMNVEV (reference sequence). CDR3 in amino acids: CASSLTPLLAGGSGELFF. Here the CDR3 DNA reads TGTGCCAGCAGTTTAACCCCGTTGTTAGCGGGGGGATCCGGGGAGCTGTTTTTT.

The J gene is TRBJ2-1, the V gene TRBV12-3 or TRBV12-4; D remains ambiguous. The ends were cut back, 5 bases at V and 9 bases at J, with 8 bases in the middle. This CDR3 is 11 amino acids long. The CDR3 protein is CASSALSEQFF. The CDR3 DNA follows: TGTGCCAGCAGTGCCCTTTCTGAGCAGTTCTTC.

This clonotype was counted at least ten times. V is TRBV9 and J is TRBJ2-1; D remains ambiguous. This CDR3 is built from 13 residues. Germline V gene data show CDR1 as SGDLS and CDR2 as YYNGEE. Trimming took 0 bases from V and 6 from J, leaving 7 bases between them. The CDR3 sequence: CASSVGVSNEQFF. The CDR3, as DNA: TGTGCCAGCAGCGTAGGCGTGTCCAATGAGCAGTTCTTC.

The V gene is TRBV4-3, the J gene TRBJ1-2; D is unclear. V was shortened by 0 bases and J by 5 bases, with 7 bases between the two germline ends. This CDR3 region has 13 residues. CDR1 and CDR2 (germline): LGHNA, YSLEER. Here the CDR3 reads CASSQEGWYGYTF. CDR3 nucleotide sequence: TGCGCCAGCAGCCAAGAGGGCTGGTATGGCTACACCTTC.

In its sample, this clonotype was seen a few times. The chain employs TRBV28 and TRBJ2-5, with D perhaps matching TRBD2 (6 bases). Germline V gene sequence: CDR1 MDHEN, CDR2 SYDVKM. The CDR3 is made up of 14 amino acids. Between the trimmed V and J ends, which lost 10 bases and 1 base, there was a span of 16 bases. As DNA, the CDR3 is TGTGCCATCACGGAGGGGACGCTCCAAGAGACCCAGTACTTC. This translates into CAITEGTLQETQYF.

The chain carries TRBV20-1 and TRBJ1-1; TRBD1 might be the D (5 bases). V was pared by 4 bases and J by 9 bases, with 15 bases between. Germline V gene data show CDR1 as DFQATT and CDR2 as SNEGSKA (reference sequence). This CDR3 comprises 12 residues. In DNA, the CDR3 is TGCAGTGCTAACCGGGACGGAATTAAAGCTTTCTTT. Translation: CSANRDGIKAFF.

This chain links TRBV6-5 with TRBJ2-1; D gene uncertain. CDR3 length equals 13 residues. Germline V lookup: CDR1 MNHEY, CDR2 SVGAGI. V was pared by 2 bases and J by 6 bases, with 8 bases between. The CDR3 sequence is CASSYAVTNEQFF. The CDR3, as DNA: TGTGCCAGCAGTTACGCAGTTACCAATGAGCAGTTCTTC.

The DNA for the CDR3 is TGCGCCAGCAGCCACCCCGGCTCCGGGGAGCTGTTTTTT. It translates to CASSHPGSGELFF. J is TRBJ2-2 and V is TRBV4-3; D not certain. There are 13 residues in the CDR3. V dropped 3 bases and J dropped 6 bases, with 8 bases sitting between them. CDR1 and CDR2 from the germline V gene are LGHNA and YSLEER.

This clonotype has only a few counts. The chain links TRBV7-3 to TRBJ2-1; D might be TRBD2 (7 bases). The V gene lost 1 base and the J gene lost 4 bases, with 14 bases spanning the gap. Germline V CDR1 and CDR2: SGHTA, FQGTGA. The CDR3 contains 16 residues. The CDR3 is CASSLIGGARYNEQFF. CDR3 nucleotides: TGTGCCAGCAGCTTAATTGGGGGGGCCCGATACAATGAGCAGTTCTTC.

The V call is TRBV27, the J call TRBJ1-6; weak D call: TRBD1 (6 bases). This CDR3 is 16 amino acids long. Germline V gene lookup returns CDR1 MNHEY and CDR2 SMNVEV (reference sequence). V was shortened by 5 bases and J by 3 bases, with 14 bases between the two germline ends. Here the CDR3 DNA reads TGTGCCAGCAGTCCACAGGGAGGCGACTATAATTCACCCCTCCACTTT. Amino acid sequence: CASSPQGGDYNSPLHF.

This clonotype was seen a few times. The germline gene is not matched at one end of the junction; a read error may be the cause. This chain uses TRBV20-1 with TRBJ2-7, with D perhaps matching TRBD1 (5 bases). Germline V gene sequence: CDR1 DFQATT, CDR2 SNEGSKA (reference sequence). The CDR3 is 12 amino acids. The CDR3 nucleotides read TGCAGTGCTAGAGTGACAGAGTCGGTCCATGAGTTC. Translation gives CSARVTESVHEF.

This clonotype appeared a few times. V is TRBV27 and J is TRBJ1-5; D uncertain. With 7 bases removed from V and 0 bases from J, the gap between germline ends came to 10 bases. The CDR3 sequence is 14 residues long. The germline gives CDR1 MNHEY, CDR2 SMNVEV (reference sequence). CDR3 in DNA: TGTGCCAGCAAGTGGGCGGGTAGCAATCAGCCCCAGCATTTT. The encoded protein is CASKWAGSNQPQHF.

V usage is TRBV20-1 and J usage is TRBJ1-2; D is uncertain. The CDR3 has 12 amino acids. Trimming left V 4 bases short and J 5 bases short, with 11 bases between. Germline V lookup: CDR1 DFQATT, CDR2 SNEGSKA (reference sequence). The CDR3 protein is CSANPEVYGYTF. CDR3 nucleotides: TGCAGTGCTAATCCGGAAGTATATGGCTACACCTTC.

This clonotype was seen only a few times. One junction end disagrees with the germline gene, perhaps due to a read error. The genes are TRBV7-2 and TRBJ1-5; D not resolved. This CDR3 has 15 amino acids. The germline gives CDR1 SGHTA, CDR2 FQGNSA. CDR3 in amino acids: CASNLAGVSNQPQHF. The CDR3 DNA is TGTGCCAGCAACTTAGCTGGGGTAAGCAATCAGCCCCAGCATTTT. Full variable domain (remainder filled in from reference TRBV7-2 and TRBJ1-5): GAGVSQSPSNKVTEKGKDVELRCDPISGHTALYWYRQSLGQGLEFLIYFQGNSAPDKSGLPSDRFSAERTGGSVSTLTIQRTQQEDSAVYLCASNLAGVSNQPQHFGDGTRLSIL.

The rearrangement links TRBV7-2 to TRBJ2-7; possibly TRBD1 for D (5 bases). This CDR3 is 13 amino acids long. Deletions cut 0 bases from V and 4 bases from J, with 7 bases between. CDR1 SGHTA and CDR2 FQGNSA come from the germline V gene. The CDR3 loop is CASSLAHRYEQYF. Here the CDR3 DNA reads TGTGCCAGCAGCTTAGCGCACAGGTACGAGCAGTACTTC. The whole variable domain, filled in from reference TRBV7-2 and TRBJ2-7, reads GAGVSQSPSNKVTEKGKDVELRCDPISGHTALYWYRQSLGQGLEFLIYFQGNSAPDKSGLPSDRFSAERTGGSVSTLTIQRTQQEDSAVYLCASSLAHRYEQYFGPGTRLTVT.

There are many counts of this clonotype. This chain joins TRBV20-1 and TRBJ2-7, with 11 bases identical to TRBD2. Germline V gene sequence: CDR1 DFQATT, CDR2 SNEGSKA (reference sequence). After removal of 2 bases from V and 3 bases from J, the junction contained 12 bases not matched to a gene. The length of the CDR3 is 17 residues. The CDR3 DNA reads TGCAGTGCTAGAAATCTCCGGCTAGCGGGAGGTATCTACGAGCAGTACTTC. It is translated as CSARNLRLAGGIYEQYF.

This clonotype was counted a few times. The gene calls are TRBV10-3 and TRBJ2-2; D is possibly TRBD1 (6 bases). This CDR3 contains 15 residues. Trimming cost V 4 bases and J 4 bases, with 13 bases left between them. Germline CDR1 is ENHRY and CDR2 is SYGVKD. This chain's CDR3 is CAISVRQGFTGELFF. The CDR3 region has the DNA TGTGCCATCAGTGTGAGGCAGGGGTTCACCGGGGAGCTGTTTTTT.

This clonotype was observed a few times. The chain links TRBV30 to TRBJ2-7; D possibly corresponds to TRBD2 (5 bases). CDR1 GTSNPN and CDR2 SVGIG come from the germline V gene (reference sequence). CDR3 size: 12 residues. V was shortened by 1 base and J by 6 bases, with 10 bases between the two germline ends. The CDR3 DNA sequence: TGTGCCTGGAGTGGTAGCGTTCGCGAGCAGTACTTC. It encodes CAWSGSVREQYF.